This record looks at one TCR beta chain sequence and its context. This receptor's antigen is unknown. Base qualities are missing; no much larger clone stands one base away. The library was obtained by the immunoSEQ multiplex PCR assay. For the multiplex PCR, a mixture combining 60 forward primers for TCR Vbeta segments and 13 reverse primers for TCR Jbeta segments was used. The CDR3 region of rearranged TCR beta genes was amplified from genomic DNA with a multiplex PCR assay. The amplified TCR beta libraries were sequenced on the Illumina HiSeq System as 87-base-pair reads. On the authors' methods: A later analysis tallied some 79 million unique TCR beta chains across the roughly 610 repertoires, and around 10 million of those chains were shared by two or more donors. Raw reads were error-corrected and collapsed into unique sequences by a nearest-neighbor algorithm in which closely related sequences were merged to remove PCR and sequencing errors. CDR3 sequences were aligned to IMGT reference sequences to assign V, D and J gene segments. For a sequence to be retained, a match of at least six nucleotides was required to both a V gene segment and a J gene segment. A rearrangement counted as productive if the CDR3 had no stop codons and remained in frame with V and J, and every other rearrangement counted as non-productive. Following IMGT convention, CDR3 was defined as the stretch from the second conserved V-encoded cysteine up to the conserved J-encoded phenylalanine. The earlier analysis of 587 of the donors excluded sequences that lacked an unambiguous match to a single V gene segment. An earlier analysis of several hundred of the donors called V segments functional above 56.7% productive rearrangements and segregating when the between-donor standard deviation exceeded 5%. A statistical classification framework was developed to diagnose cytomegalovirus status using the catalog of TCR beta chain sequences. In a later analysis, TCR nucleotide sequences were compared against IMGT/GENE-DB human TR gene sequences so that V and J genes could be assigned. The TCRdist pipeline was used in a later analysis to assign CDR3 sequences and most-parsimonious VDJ recombination scenarios. In a later analysis, each TCR beta chain was defined by its CDR3 amino acid sequence together with its V-gene family, and reads without a unique V-gene family were excluded. In a later analysis, nearly 600 highly shared, low-generation-probability nucleotide sequences were removed to address suspected cross-contamination and a sequencing artifact. A later analysis calculated a clonal expansion index for each public chain from normalized within-repertoire ranks of inferred template counts. In a later analysis, generation probabilities were computed with a VDJ recombination model fitted to out-of-frame rearrangements, and the resulting probabilities were checked against IGoR. A later analysis scored TCR-TCR, TCR-HLA and TCR-CMV co-occurrence with hypergeometric tests, applying a repertoire-size bias correction to TCR pairs. In a later analysis, false discovery rates were estimated by permuting HLA or CMV assignments 20 times. A later analysis grouped co-occurring TCRs with DBSCAN, adding TCRdist sequence similarity when clustering within HLA-allele-positive subsets. Repertoires with fewer than 30,000 or more than 120,000 public chains were left out of co-occurrence clustering, as were about 5 repertoires with anomalous nucleotide sharing. TCRdb obtained this table from immuneACCESS and retained in-frame rearrangements with V and J assigned. These tables miss some clones; where compared with another copy, unresolved V genes account for less than half of the shortfall, and the remainder is unexplained. V, J and clone size were drawn from that table, and D and trimming were deduced from the DNA. The sample data list roughly 140,000 clones, and around 60% of these were observed just once. The ten largest clones add up to approximately 7% of the sample.

The cohort was made up of 500 to 800 healthy bone marrow donors. At the time of sampling, all cohort members were nominally healthy, though unrecorded immune exposures were likely present. The donor was CMV seropositive and belonged to the group of 250 to 300 seropositive cohort members. A peripheral blood sample was provided by each donor, and peripheral blood mononuclear cells were used for TCR beta sequencing. The Qiagen DNeasy Blood Extraction Kit was used to extract genomic DNA from the blood cell samples. V is cut back by 4 bases and J by 5 bases, with 7 bases in the junction unmatched. The CDR3 starts with the cysteine, ends with the phenylalanine, and has 15 residues. Only the CDR3 DNA stays, 45 bases, in frame from base 1. The germline V gene (reference sequence) supplies CDR1 LNHDA and CDR2 SQIVND. The data stem from a study of cytomegalovirus exposure and HLA in healthy donors (dated by TCRdb to 2016 to 2017). Regarding the research as a whole: In an earlier analysis of roughly 500 of the donors, 276 Gb of sequence data and approximately 120 million unique TCR beta sequences from about 180 million T cells were reported. Donor age, sex, ethnicity and CMV serostatus were collected together with the repertoire data. Typing coverage differed by locus: A, B, C, DRB1 and DQB1 were typed in roughly 620-630 donors, DQA1 in about 500, DPA1 in nearly 610, and DPB1 in around 440. Among about 410 genotyped donors of the cohort, an average of around 250,000 unique TCR beta nucleotide sequences was sequenced per donor, of which 15% to 20% were non-productive. A handful of DR-DQ haplotypes were handled as single units for association and clustering because linkage in the cohort was strong. Genome-wide SNP genotypes for about three fifths of the roughly 670 donors were used in a later genetic analysis, which treated that subset as a discovery cohort. The study was designed to test whether signatures of past pathogen exposure could be identified by cataloging public T cell receptors. The study used immunosequencing to profile the T cell repertoires of 600 to 850 subjects and linked those repertoires to cytomegalovirus serostatus. About 280 gigabases of sequencing data and about 92 million unique TCR sequences made up an early release that covered about 640 HLA-typed donors. Of the 300 to 500 genotyped donors, roughly 80% were placed in the genetic ancestry cluster associated with self-reported Caucasian donors. In addition to the first cohort of around 670 subjects, a separate validation cohort of 130 or so different subjects was used. In the later analysis, no new phenotypic data were used to find candidate immune exposures; instead, reliance was placed on TCR beta sequences and their occurrence across donors. In a later analysis, previously published TCR beta repertoires from about 640 donors were re-analyzed and high-resolution HLA genotyping was added so that TCR occurrence patterns could be studied. The study combined high-throughput TCR immunosequencing, statistical association of individual TCRs with disease status, and machine learning to predict cytomegalovirus infection status. HLA typing included class I and class II loci at four-digit resolution. An earlier analysis of about 620 of the donors applied high-throughput TCR beta sequencing to assess whether each TCR beta V gene segment acted as functional or pseudogenic. All discovery cohort repertoires had been generated using a single sequencing platform. Overall study outcomes, separate from this receptor: In a later analysis, HLA-associated TCR beta chains showed more clonal expansion and lower generation probabilities than non-associated chains that were equally common. The sequencing pipeline was judged likely to have produced a cluster of highly shared sequence variants as a technical artifact. The authors suggested that the approach could potentially be extended to other disease states and immunological phenotypes. A further reported finding was that TCR beta sequences accurately predicted the HLA-A and HLA-B alleles for most subjects in the first cohort. Assigning TCR associations to individual alleles was difficult when HLA alleles, especially DR and DQ, strongly co-occurred. Most CMV-associated TCR beta chains appeared to be HLA-restricted in a later analysis, and the HLA associations seemed to be driven largely by CMV exposure. According to a later analysis, TCR association rates differed among HLA loci, with DRB1 alleles showing the most associated TCRs and HLA-C alleles showing the fewest. A total of 150 to 200 TCR beta chains were listed by the study as associated with cytomegalovirus. Most TCR sequences were observed very rarely across donors, whereas some public TCRs were present in many individuals. According to a later analysis, parvovirus B19, influenza, CMV and Epstein-Barr virus appeared linked to several top co-occurrence clusters. For the cohort, immune exposure information was limited to CMV serostatus. Correlated functional status among segregating V segments might be attributable to linkage disequilibrium, but an unknown experimental factor could not be ruled out. In an earlier analysis of over 550 of the donors, most TCR beta V segments were observed in productive rearrangements about 90% or about 30% of the time, broadly matching IMGT annotations. A later genetic analysis associated a missense DCLRE1C variant with V-gene and J-gene trimming of TCR beta chains, and an independent cohort replicated the association. Around 16 rarely observed V segments, including chromosome 9 orphons, were excluded from the earlier analysis of approximately 600 of the donors because counts were too low. The classifier was reported to diagnose cytomegalovirus status with high specificity and sensitivity in both the original and validation cohorts. At a false discovery rate of 0.05, a later analysis linked some 18,000 TCR beta sequences to specific HLA alleles. A few of the identified cytomegalovirus-associated TCR beta chains were confirmed in vitro to be specific for cytomegalovirus antigens. Only TCR beta chains were sequenced in this cohort, and the absence of alpha or paired-chain data limited detectable features. Presence/absence analyses assumed roughly uniform sequencing depth across donors, an assumption that may not hold. Because some donors lacked HLA typing at each locus, the association tests relied only on the typed subset. A later genetic analysis reported fewer N-insertions in productive TCRs among donors in an Asian-associated ancestry cluster than the roughly 690-donor mean. Some IMGT-functional V segments, including TRBV6-2 and TRBV6-3, could not be told apart with the 87-base-pair reads, so those segments were excluded.

Sequenced material: PBMCs. Rearrangement joined TRBV19 to TRBJ2-2, with 7 bases aligning to TRBD2. The receptor was isolated from a woman aged 60-70 years in good health and CMV-seropositive. The CDR3 amino acid sequence is: CASSTSGGRTGELFF. The sequenced DNA: TGTGCCAGTAGTACTAGCGGAGGTCGAACCGGGGAGCTGTTTTTT. The reference TRBV19 and TRBJ2-2 proteins fill in what lies around the CDR3, so the full variable domain reads DGGITQSPKYLFRKEGQNVTLSCEQNLNHDAMYWYRQDPGQGLRLIYYSQIVNDFQKGDIAEGYSVSREKKESFPLTVTSAQKNPTAFYLCASSTSGGRTGELFFGEGSRLTVL.